The 5 T cell receptor beta chains below were found in one sample sequenced in a study of shared clonotypes between healthy human individuals. Profiling relied on immunoSEQ multiplex PCR, and the TCRdb table lists in-frame clones only, not all of them. This table has roughly 2.2 million clones, 93% appearing once. The sequencing sample was made of naive CD4+ T cells from PBMCs. As to subset: CD45RA+ positively selected. These receptors originate from a man between 18 and 35 years old in good health. Some clones in this sample may be carry-over from other donors' samples.

The chain uses TRBV28 and TRBJ1-2; D unclear. In germline, CDR1 is MDHEN, CDR2 SYDVKM. V lost 5 bases, J lost 8 bases, and 12 bases lay in between. CDR3 size: 12 residues. DNA for the CDR3: TGTGCCAGCAGTCCTCGGCCGCAGGGCTACACCTTC. As protein: CASSPRPQGYTF.

J is TRBJ1-2 and V is TRBV6-5; 10 bases are a match to TRBD1. The germline V gene encodes CDR1 MNHEY and CDR2 SVGAGI. The CDR3 covers 15 residues. The J segment lost 4 bases and the V segment lost 2 bases, leaving 4 bases of the junction unmatched. CDR3 sequence reads: CASSYGTGVSYGYTF. The CDR3 bases are TGTGCCAGCAGTTACGGGACAGGGGTTAGCTATGGCTACACCTTC.

The chain links TRBV7-9 to TRBJ2-4, with 7 nucleotides matching TRBD2. Per the germline V gene, CDR1 is SEHNR and CDR2 is FQNEAQ (reference sequence). The CDR3 sequence is 13 residues long. Unmatched junction bases numbered 7, after V lost 7 bases and J lost 7 bases. The CDR3 loop reads CASNIGTINIQYF. The CDR3 DNA sequence: TGTGCCAGCAACATCGGGACTATTAACATTCAGTACTTC.

This chain links TRBV10-2 with TRBJ1-2; no definite D call. The germline V gene has CDR1 WSHSY and CDR2 SAAADI. The V gene lost 2 bases and the J gene lost 1 base, with 5 bases spanning the gap. The CDR3 has 13 amino acids. The CDR3 DNA reads TGCGCCAGCAGTGAGGTGTATAACTATGGCTACACCTTC. Translated, it gives CASSEVYNYGYTF.

The chain has TRBV28 and TRBJ1-1; D perhaps matches TRBD1 (5 bases). The CDR3 length is 14 residues. From germline, CDR1 is MDHEN and CDR2 SYDVKM. Trimming shortened V by 7 bases and J by 4 bases, and 16 bases separated the two germline ends. As DNA, the CDR3 is TGTGCCAGCACGACGGGGGGAACACCCACTGAAGCTTTCTTT. Amino acids: CASTTGGTPTEAFF.